A single sample is the source of the 27 T cell receptor beta chains below, sequenced in a study of T cell repertoires in cytomegalovirus infection. TCRdb reprocessed the reads with MiXCR, giving one entry per CDR3 protein. There are roughly 200,000 distinct CDR3 sequences in the sample; 35% to 40% occur only once, and approximately 60% lies in the top ten. No cognate antigen is known for these TCRs. Sequencing was performed on CD8+ T cells from cultured PBMCs, taken from culture after CMV antigen stimulation. All receptors come from a human donor in good health (CMV status not recorded). Some clones in this sample may be carry-over from other donors' samples.

There are a few counts of this clonotype. The chain employs TRBV11-2 and TRBJ2-3, with D possibly matching TRBD1 (5 bases). The V and J ends lost 0 bases and 1 base respectively, with 5 bases between them. The CDR3 covers 14 residues. Germline values: CDR1 SGHAT, CDR2 FQNNGV. CDR3 in amino acids: CASSLDRGTDTQYF. CDR3 in DNA: TGTGCCAGCAGCTTAGACAGGGGCACAGATACGCAGTATTTT.

This chain connects TRBV19 to TRBJ1-1; the D gene is possibly TRBD1 (5 bases). Trimming cost V 9 bases and J 0 bases, with 11 bases left between them. Germline V lookup: CDR1 LNHDA, CDR2 SQIVND (reference sequence). There are 13 residues in the CDR3. CDR3 residues: CASFDSMNTEAFF. The DNA of the CDR3 is TGTGCCAGCTTCGACAGTATGAACACTGAAGCTTTCTTT.

Worth noting for this clonotype: One junction end does not reproduce the germline sequence, and a read error may be involved. The chain links TRBV7-6 to TRBJ2-2; D perhaps matches TRBD2 (6 bases). The CDR3 loop spans 13 amino acids. Germline V gene data show CDR1 as SGHVS and CDR2 as FNYEAQ. The CDR3 loop is CASSRENSGELFF. The CDR3 DNA sequence: TGTGCCAGCAGCCGGGAGAACAGCGGGGAGCTGTTTTTT.

This clonotype was observed at least ten times. The chain has TRBV11-3 and TRBJ1-5; 8 bases match TRBD1. The CDR3 spans 17 residues. V lost 0 bases, J lost 2 bases, and 6 bases stayed unmatched. Germline CDR1 and CDR2: SGHNT and YENEEA. CDR3 sequence: CASSLDHDRGCNQPQHF. CDR3 coding DNA: TGTGCCAGCAGCTTAGATCATGACAGGGGTTGCAATCAGCCCCAGCATTTT.

This chain joins TRBV2 and TRBJ2-1; D is tentatively TRBD1 or TRBD2 (5 bases each). Germline V gene data show CDR1 as SNHLY and CDR2 as FYNNEI. This CDR3 comprises 14 residues. Trimming took off 8 bases at V and 0 bases at J, with 11 bases between the two ends. The CDR3 coding sequence is TGTGCCAGCGAGGATGGGGGCTCCTACAATGAGCAGTTCTTC. Protein sequence: CASEDGGSYNEQFF.

This clonotype was recorded a few times. The rearrangement links TRBV6-1 to TRBJ1-5; D gene unclear. Germline V gene sequence: CDR1 MNHNS, CDR2 SASEGT. The CDR3 is made up of 15 amino acids. Trimming removed 5 bases at V and 4 bases at J, with 15 bases between. The CDR3 nucleotides are TGTGCCAGCAGTCCCCAAGGCGTCAGAAATCAGCCCCAGCATTTT. Translating gives CASSPQGVRNQPQHF.

The chain has TRBV27 and TRBJ2-3; 8 bases align to TRBD2. The CDR3 sequence is 13 residues long. Trimming removed 2 bases from V and 6 bases from J; junction bases left unmatched: 1. Looked up from germline, CDR1 is MNHEY and CDR2 is SMNVEV (reference sequence). CDR3 in DNA: TGTGCCAGCAGTTTACCTAGCGGGGATACGCAGTATTTT. It yields the protein CASSLPSGDTQYF.

This clonotype was seen only a few times. This chain joins TRBV7-9 and TRBJ2-1; D is undetermined. This CDR3 has 14 residues. Trimming removed 0 bases from V and 2 bases from J, with 5 bases in between. The germline V gene has CDR1 SEHNR and CDR2 FQNEAQ (reference sequence). CDR3 DNA sequence: TGTGCCAGCAGCTTAGCGGGCCCCTACAATGAGCAGTTCTTC. Its translation is CASSLAGPYNEQFF.

This clonotype was observed a handful of times. V is TRBV11-3 and J is TRBJ2-1; 7 nucleotides line up with TRBD1. With 5 bases clipped from V and 6 bases from J, the junction kept 10 bases outside the gene matches. CDR1 SGHNT and CDR2 YENEEA come from the germline V gene. This CDR3 contains 15 residues. CDR3 sequence reads: CASSPYRGIGNEQFF. The CDR3 coding sequence is TGTGCCAGCAGCCCCTACAGGGGTATCGGCAATGAGCAGTTCTTC.

This clonotype was recorded a few times. This rearrangement joins TRBV7-9 to TRBJ1-2; TRBD1 agrees at 11 bases. The CDR3 contains 18 residues. Germline CDR1 and CDR2: SEHNR and FQNEAQ (reference sequence). The V gene end was trimmed by 6 bases and the J gene end by 2 bases; junction bases not matched to a gene: 14. The CDR3 DNA sequence: TGTGCCAGCAGTTTCCCTGGACAGGGGGCTAAGAGGAACTATGGCTACACCTTC. Translation gives CASSFPGQGAKRNYGYTF.

This clonotype was recorded once. The rearrangement joins TRBV5-4 to TRBJ2-5; D unclear. V dropped 1 base and J dropped 3 bases, with 13 bases sitting between them. This CDR3 has 15 residues. The germline CDR1 and CDR2 sequences are SGHNT and YYREEE (reference sequence). CDR3 region: CASSLRRELEETQYF. The CDR3 DNA follows: TGTGCCAGCAGCTTGCGAAGGGAACTCGAAGAGACCCAGTACTTC.

There are many counts of this clonotype. The chain carries TRBV7-8 and TRBJ2-3; 11 bases are a match to TRBD2. The V and J ends lost 3 bases and 0 bases, in that order; junction bases with no gene match: 8. The CDR3 has 18 residues. CDR1 and CDR2 (germline): SGHVS, FQNEAQ. CDR3 residues: CASSFRLAGGSSTDTQYF. The CDR3, as DNA: TGTGCCAGCAGCTTTCGGCTAGCGGGGGGCTCTAGCACAGATACGCAGTATTTT.

V is TRBV4-1 and J is TRBJ2-2; 9 nucleotides agree with TRBD1. CDR3 length: 17 amino acids. CDR1 is MGHRA, CDR2 YSYEKL, per germline. Trimming removed 4 bases from V and 2 bases from J; junction bases left unmatched: 8. The CDR3 DNA follows: TGCGCCAGCAGCCTTTCCCCGGGACAGGGTAACACCGGGGAGCTGTTTTTT. It codes for CASSLSPGQGNTGELFF.

The chain links TRBV6-5 to TRBJ2-1; TRBD1 matches 11 bases. Germline V gives CDR1 MNHEY, CDR2 SVGAGI. The CDR3 is 15 residues long. Losses at the gene ends were 6 bases for V and 6 bases for J; bases not matched to a gene: 7. The CDR3 nucleotides are TGTGCCAGCAGATCCGGGACAGGGGGGTCCAATGAGCAGTTCTTC. Amino acid sequence: CASRSGTGGSNEQFF.

The chain couples TRBV9 to TRBJ1-1, with D maybe TRBD1 (6 bases). Trimming cost V 3 bases and J 1 base, with 13 bases left between them. Germline V gene sequence: CDR1 SGDLS, CDR2 YYNGEE. This CDR3 spans 15 amino acids. In nucleotides, the CDR3 is TGTGCCAGCAGCGGAGCAGGGGACCGGAACACTGAAGCTTTCTTT. This sequence encodes CASSGAGDRNTEAFF.

Concerning this clonotype: Given a much more abundant clone one base away, this may be a read error. V usage is TRBV7-2 and J usage is TRBJ2-1, with a weak D call TRBD2 (5 bases). This CDR3 has 15 residues. The germline V and J ends were trimmed by 1 base and 6 bases, with 13 bases remaining between them. From germline, CDR1 is SGHTA and CDR2 FQGNSA. In DNA, the CDR3 is TGTGCCAGCAGCTTAGAACTAGTGGGAATCAATGAGCAGTTCTTC. Protein sequence: CASSLELVGINEQFF.

This clonotype has only one observation. The CDR3, as DNA: TGTGCCAGCAGCGTACAGGGGGCGTTGAACGATGAGCAGTTCTTC. The encoded protein is CASSVQGALNDEQFF. The chain recombines TRBV9 with TRBJ2-1, with 8 bases fitting TRBD1. CDR1 is SGDLS and CDR2 is YYNGEE in the germline V gene. The CDR3 loop spans 15 amino acids. With V trimmed by 1 base and J by 8 bases, 8 bases remained unmatched.

This clonotype was picked up a small number of times. The chain links TRBV12-3 or TRBV12-4 to TRBJ2-2, with 7 bases that match TRBD1. The CDR3 runs to 16 residues. The ends lost 5 bases at V and 7 bases at J; junction bases unmatched: 13. CDR3 nucleotides: TGTGCCAGCAGTCGTAGACACAGGGGAAAAGGCGGGGAGCTGTTTTTT. It is translated as CASSRRHRGKGGELFF.

The chain couples TRBV28 to TRBJ1-5; 7 nucleotides match TRBD1. Looked up from germline, CDR1 is MDHEN and CDR2 is SYDVKM. This CDR3 contains 16 residues. J was trimmed by 1 base and V by 6 bases; bases with no gene match: 9. CDR3 protein: CASSLIWDSSNQPQHF. CDR3 nucleotide sequence: TGTGCCAGCAGCCTCATTTGGGACAGCAGCAATCAGCCCCAGCATTTT.

The rearrangement links TRBV7-9 to TRBJ1-2; 7 bases are a match to TRBD1. V shed 5 bases, J shed 8 bases, and the junction held 14 bases outside the gene matches. The CDR3 covers 15 residues. CDR1 is SEHNR and CDR2 is FQNEAQ in the germline V gene (reference sequence). Written as DNA, the CDR3 is TGTGCCAGCAGCCTAGTAGACAGGGTAACTTTCGGCTACACCTTC. It yields the protein CASSLVDRVTFGYTF.

In its sample, this clonotype was seen a few times. The chain recombines TRBV12-3 or TRBV12-4 with TRBJ2-5; 7 bases line up with TRBD2. There are 14 residues in the CDR3. V shed 5 bases, J shed 3 bases, and the junction held 6 bases outside the gene matches. In nucleotides, the CDR3 is TGTGCCAGCAGTCCACGTCGGGAGGAAGAGACCCAGTACTTC. Translating it yields CASSPRREEETQYF.

The gene calls are TRBV7-6 and TRBJ2-5; 11 bases fit TRBD2. Per the germline V gene, CDR1 is SGHVS and CDR2 is FNYEAQ. V trimming: 5 bases; J trimming: 5 bases; junction bases outside the gene matches: 10. The CDR3 loop spans 16 amino acids. CDR3 bases: TGTGCCAGCAGCCTCCTTAGCGGGGGGGCCGGGGAGACCCAGTACTTC. Translated, it gives CASSLLSGGAGETQYF. The entire variable domain, with the rest obtained from reference TRBV7-6 and TRBJ2-5, is as follows: GAGVSQSPRYKVTKRGQDVALRCDPISGHVSLYWYRQALGQGPEFLTYFNYEAQQDKSGLPNDRFSAERPEGSISTLTIQRTEQRDSAMYRCASSLLSGGAGETQYFGPGTRLLVL.

V usage is TRBV7-6 and J usage is TRBJ2-1; 9 positions agree with TRBD2. Germline assignment: CDR1 SGHVS and CDR2 FNYEAQ. V lost 4 bases and J lost 7; bases outside the gene matches: 11. This CDR3 has 16 amino acids. CDR3 bases: TGTGCCAGCAGCTCCCCAGCGGGAGGACTATTAAATGAGCAGTTCTTC. It yields the protein CASSSPAGGLLNEQFF. The entire variable domain, with the rest obtained from reference TRBV7-6 and TRBJ2-1, is as follows: GAGVSQSPRYKVTKRGQDVALRCDPISGHVSLYWYRQALGQGPEFLTYFNYEAQQDKSGLPNDRFSAERPEGSISTLTIQRTEQRDSAMYRCASSSPAGGLLNEQFFGPGTRLTVL.

This clonotype showed up just a few times. CDR3 sequence (DNA): TGTGCCAGCAGCCACCCCGAGAGGGAGGCCTACAATGAGCAGTTCTTC. It specifies CASSHPEREAYNEQFF. The chain couples TRBV7-9 to TRBJ2-1; tentatively, D is TRBD2 (6 bases). There are 16 residues in the CDR3. Per the germline V gene, CDR1 is SEHNR and CDR2 is FQNEAQ (reference sequence). V lost 5 bases and J lost 2, with 16 bases in between.

This clonotype was seen more than once but under ten times. This rearrangement joins TRBV9 to TRBJ2-1; maybe TRBD2 (7 bases). CDR1 and CDR2 (germline): SGDLS, YYNGEE. With 3 bases removed from V and 6 bases from J, the gap between germline ends came to 19 bases. This CDR3 has 16 residues. The CDR3 region has the DNA TGTGCCAGCAGCGCCCTGGCGGGAGCAGGGGTCAATGAGCAGTTCTTC. It encodes CASSALAGAGVNEQFF.

The genes are TRBV9 and TRBJ2-1; 7 bases fit TRBD1. V lost 2 bases, J lost 10 bases, and 9 bases stayed unmatched. The CDR3 runs to 14 residues. CDR1 and CDR2 from the germline V gene are SGDLS and YYNGEE. CDR3 sequence: CASSVGAGGHEQFF. CDR3 nucleotides: TGTGCCAGCAGCGTTGGGGCAGGGGGACACGAGCAGTTCTTC.

This clonotype has a handful of counts. The V call is TRBV7-6, the J call TRBJ2-3; either TRBD1 or TRBD2 may supply D (5 bases each). The CDR3 covers 19 residues. Between the trimmed V and J ends, which lost 2 bases and 2 bases, there was a span of 23 bases. Germline V CDR1 and CDR2: SGHVS, FNYEAQ. The CDR3 is CASSLISPGDSRVTDTQYF. The CDR3, as DNA: TGTGCCAGCAGCTTAATATCCCCCGGGGATAGCAGGGTCACAGATACGCAGTATTTT.